These 11 T cell receptor beta chains share one sample of origin, sequenced in a study of T cells in localized non-small cell lung cancer. Generated by immunoSEQ multiplex PCR, the TCRdb table keeps only in-frame clones and is missing some. The data hold about 31,000 clones, with 88% observed a single time. The source was peripheral blood mononuclear cells, collected before any cancer treatment. The source of these receptors is a woman aged 40-69 years with stage III lung adenocarcinoma.

This chain connects TRBV30 to TRBJ1-4; maybe TRBD1 (6 bases). The germline V and J ends were trimmed by 7 bases and 3 bases, with 18 bases remaining between them. Per germline, CDR1 GTSNPN and CDR2 SVGIG (reference sequence). This CDR3 has 15 amino acids. The CDR3 is CASNPGGGPNEKLFF. DNA of the CDR3: TGTGCCTCCAACCCGGGGGGCGGCCCTAATGAAAAACTGTTTTTT. Supplemented by reference TRBV30 and TRBJ1-4, the full variable domain reads SQTIHQWPATLVQPVGSPLSLECTVEGTSNPNLYWYRQAAGRGLQLLFYSVGIGQISSEVPQNLSASRPQDRQFILSSKKLLLSDSGFYLCASNPGGGPNEKLFFGSGTQLSVL.

The chain uses TRBV6-5 and TRBJ2-1; 7 positions match TRBD2. The germline CDR1 and CDR2 sequences are MNHEY and SVGAGI. The CDR3 extends over 12 amino acids. After removal of 5 bases from V and 10 bases from J, the junction contained 5 bases not matched to a gene. CDR3 residues: CASSGGGFEQFF. In nucleotides, the CDR3 is TGTGCCAGCAGTGGGGGGGGTTTCGAGCAGTTCTTC.

Turning to this clone: The sample holds other DNA sequences that translate to the same CDR3. This sequence joins TRBV7-9 and TRBJ1-1; D remains ambiguous. Between the trimmed V and J ends, which lost 2 bases and 0 bases, there was a span of 7 bases. The CDR3 extends over 14 amino acids. CDR1 and CDR2 from the germline V gene are SEHNR and FQNEAQ (reference sequence). CDR3 protein: CASSLNSLNTEAFF. The CDR3 nucleotides are TGTGCCAGCAGCTTAAACAGTTTGAACACTGAAGCTTTCTTT.

The chain employs TRBV5-1 and TRBJ2-5; D gene ambiguous. Germline V gives CDR1 SGHRS, CDR2 YFSETQ. The V end was cut by 1 base, the J end by 5 bases, with 3 bases between. This CDR3 has 11 residues. Written as DNA, the CDR3 is TGCGCCAGCAGCTTGTCGGAGACCCAGTACTTC. As protein: CASSLSETQYF.

The CDR3 bases are TGTGCCAGCAGCCGACAGGGAAGAAACACCATATATTTT. It codes for CASSRQGRNTIYF. The chain is built from TRBV7-2 and TRBJ1-3; 7 bases align to TRBD1. J lost 5 bases, V lost 5 bases, and 3 bases had no gene match. The germline CDR1 and CDR2 sequences are SGHTA and FQGNSA. This CDR3 region has 13 residues.

The chain has TRBV6-5 and TRBJ2-7; 9 bases are shared with TRBD1. Germline lookup yields CDR1 MNHEY and CDR2 SVGAGI. J was trimmed by 8 bases and V by 4 bases; bases with no gene match: 15. This CDR3 is 16 amino acids long. The CDR3 DNA follows: TGTGCCAGCAGTTCGCTCCCGGGACAGGGAAAGGAAAAGCAGTACTTC. Translated, it gives CASSSLPGQGKEKQYF.

This clone was seen only once. The V gene is TRBV6-5, the J gene TRBJ1-1, with D tentatively TRBD1 (6 bases). Germline CDR1 MNHEY, CDR2 SVGAGI. Trimming shortened V by 2 bases and J by 3 bases, and 16 bases separated the two germline ends. This CDR3 comprises 16 residues. The CDR3 coding sequence is TGTGCCAGCAGTTACGGGGGGGGCCTACGGGACACTGAAGCTTTCTTT. It codes for CASSYGGGLRDTEAFF.

The chain employs TRBV18 and TRBJ2-6; D may match TRBD1 or TRBD2 (5 bases each). The germline V and J ends were trimmed by 4 bases and 0 bases, with 13 bases remaining between them. Germline V gene lookup returns CDR1 KGHSH and CDR2 LQKENI. The CDR3 runs 17 residues. In nucleotides, the CDR3 is TGTGCCAGCTCACTCGGGGCAGCACCCTCTGGGGCCAACGTCCTGACTTTC. Protein: CASSLGAAPSGANVLTF.

The chain combines TRBV5-4 with TRBJ2-2, with 8 bases aligning to TRBD1. V lost 4 bases to trimming and J lost 5 bases; unmatched junction nucleotides: 10. The CDR3 extends over 16 amino acids. Germline lookup yields CDR1 SGHNT and CDR2 YYREEE (reference sequence). The CDR3 here is CASSPQTGGFTGELFF. CDR3 DNA sequence: TGTGCCAGCAGCCCCCAAACAGGGGGGTTTACCGGGGAGCTGTTTTTT.

This clone was picked up a small number of times. V and J are TRBV5-4 and TRBJ2-1, with 8 bases lining up with TRBD2. The CDR3 covers 15 residues. V was clipped by 4 bases and J by 6 bases; unmatched bases: 9. The V gene's germline CDR1 is SGHNT and CDR2 YYREEE (reference sequence). Here the CDR3 DNA reads TGTGCCAGCAGCCCCGGGACTAGTCTGAGCAATGAGCAGTTCTTC. Translation: CASSPGTSLSNEQFF.

The V gene is TRBV28, the J gene TRBJ1-6; D ambiguous. CDR3 length: 13 amino acids. V dropped 7 bases and J dropped 8 bases, with 12 bases sitting between them. Germline CDR1 and CDR2: MDHEN and SYDVKM. Here the CDR3 reads CASNRDPYSPLHF. The DNA for the CDR3 is TGTGCCAGCAATCGAGACCCCTATTCACCCCTCCACTTT.